This T cell receptor (beta chain) was observed in a study of T cell repertoires in cytomegalovirus infection. Background on the study: Indications of both CMV infection and matching HLA type were provided by public TCR beta signatures. General study results and limits: CMV-specific HLA-C-restricted TCR beta clonotypes dominated the ex vivo response. Pooled public TCR beta family frequency picked out CMV carriers with the relevant HLA.

V shed 10 bases and J shed 6 bases, with 16 bases lying between them. The CDR3 consists of 12 residues. Per germline, CDR1 SGHVT and CDR2 SQSDAQ. This clonotype was counted a few times. The antigen is undetermined. TCRdb reprocessed the reads with MiXCR, giving one entry per CDR3 protein. The sample holds approximately 990,000 distinct CDR3 sequences, approximately 32% seen once. The chain links TRBV7-4 to TRBJ2-7; tentatively, D is TRBD2 (6 bases). The sequence was obtained from a human donor in good health (CMV status not recorded). Some clones in this sample may be carry-over from other donors' samples. The sample in question was cultured CD8+ T cells from PBMCs, obtained from culture after CMV antigen stimulation. As DNA, the CDR3 is TGTGCCATCTGTCGGGGGAACGTCGAGCAGTACGTC. Translated: CAICRGNVEQYV.